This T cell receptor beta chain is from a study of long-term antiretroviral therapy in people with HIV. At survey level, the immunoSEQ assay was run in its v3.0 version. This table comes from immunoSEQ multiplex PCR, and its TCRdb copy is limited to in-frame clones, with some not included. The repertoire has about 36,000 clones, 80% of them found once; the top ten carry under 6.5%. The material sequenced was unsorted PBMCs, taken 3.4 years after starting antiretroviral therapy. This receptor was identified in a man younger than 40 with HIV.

For the CDR3, the DNA is TGTGCCAGCAACCGGGACAGGGACCAAGAGACCCAGTACTTC. It specifies CASNRDRDQETQYF. This chain links TRBV11-2 with TRBJ2-5; 9 bases are shared with TRBD1. The germline V gene has CDR1 SGHAT and CDR2 FQNNGV. Trimming took 7 bases from V and 0 from J; bases not matched to a gene: 3. The CDR3 sequence is 14 residues long. Based on the CDR3 plus reference TRBV11-2 and TRBJ2-5, the full variable domain is EAGVAQSPRYKIIEKRQSVAFWCNPISGHATLYWYQQILGQGPKLLIQFQNNGVVDDSQLPKDRFSAERLKGVDSTLKIQPAKLEDSAVYLCASNRDRDQETQYFGPGTRLLVL.